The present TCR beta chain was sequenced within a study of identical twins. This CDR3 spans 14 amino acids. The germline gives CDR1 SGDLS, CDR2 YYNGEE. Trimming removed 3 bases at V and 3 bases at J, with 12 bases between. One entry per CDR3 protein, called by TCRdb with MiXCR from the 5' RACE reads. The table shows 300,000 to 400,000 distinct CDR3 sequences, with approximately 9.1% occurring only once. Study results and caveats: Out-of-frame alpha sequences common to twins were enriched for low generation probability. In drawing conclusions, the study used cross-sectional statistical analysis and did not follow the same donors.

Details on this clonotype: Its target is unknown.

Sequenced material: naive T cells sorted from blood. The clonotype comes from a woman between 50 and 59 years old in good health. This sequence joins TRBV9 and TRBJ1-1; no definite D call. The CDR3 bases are TGTGCCAGCAGCGATGGACCGTACGACACTGAAGCTTTCTTT. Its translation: CASSDGPYDTEAFF. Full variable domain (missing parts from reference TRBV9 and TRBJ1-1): DSGVTQTPKHLITATGQRVTLRCSPRSGDLSVYWYQQSLDQGLQFLIQYYNGEERAKGNILERFSAQQFPDLHSELNLSSLELGDSALYFCASSDGPYDTEAFFGQGTRLTVV.